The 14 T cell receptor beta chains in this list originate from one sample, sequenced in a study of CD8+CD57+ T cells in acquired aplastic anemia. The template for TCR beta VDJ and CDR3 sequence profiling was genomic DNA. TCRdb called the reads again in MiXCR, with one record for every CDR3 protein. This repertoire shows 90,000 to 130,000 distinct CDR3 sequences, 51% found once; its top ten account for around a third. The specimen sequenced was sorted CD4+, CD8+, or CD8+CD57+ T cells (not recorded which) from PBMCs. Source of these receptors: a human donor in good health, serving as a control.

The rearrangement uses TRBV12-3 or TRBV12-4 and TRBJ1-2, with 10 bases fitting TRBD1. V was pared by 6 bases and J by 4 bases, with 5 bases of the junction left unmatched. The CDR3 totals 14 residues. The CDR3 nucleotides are TGTGCCAGCAGGACAGGGGGCGCGGGCTATGGCTACACCTTC. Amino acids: CASRTGGAGYGYTF.

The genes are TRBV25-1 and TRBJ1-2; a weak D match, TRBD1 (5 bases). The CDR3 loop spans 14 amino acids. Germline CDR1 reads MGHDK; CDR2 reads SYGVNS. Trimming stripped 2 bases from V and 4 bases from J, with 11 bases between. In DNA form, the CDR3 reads TGTGCCAGCAGTGAAAGTGGGGACCTCTATGGCTACACCTTC. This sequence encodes CASSESGDLYGYTF.

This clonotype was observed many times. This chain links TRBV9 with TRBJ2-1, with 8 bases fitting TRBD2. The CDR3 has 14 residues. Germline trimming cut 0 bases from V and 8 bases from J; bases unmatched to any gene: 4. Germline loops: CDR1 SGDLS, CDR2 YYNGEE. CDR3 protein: CASSVAGGIYEQFF. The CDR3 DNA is TGTGCCAGCAGCGTAGCGGGGGGGATTTATGAGCAGTTCTTC.

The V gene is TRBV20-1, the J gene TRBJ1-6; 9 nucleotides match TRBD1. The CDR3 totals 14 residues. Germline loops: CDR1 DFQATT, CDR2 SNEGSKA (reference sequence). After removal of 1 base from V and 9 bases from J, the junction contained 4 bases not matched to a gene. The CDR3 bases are TGCAGTGCTAGAGCGGGACAGGGATTTTCACCCCTCCACTTT. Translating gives CSARAGQGFSPLHF.

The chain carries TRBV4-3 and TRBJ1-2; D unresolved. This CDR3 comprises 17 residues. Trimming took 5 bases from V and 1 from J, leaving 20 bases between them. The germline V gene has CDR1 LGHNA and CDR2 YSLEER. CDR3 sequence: CASSMDWAGSDNYGYTF. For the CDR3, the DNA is TGCGCCAGCAGCATGGACTGGGCCGGGTCAGATAACTATGGCTACACCTTC.

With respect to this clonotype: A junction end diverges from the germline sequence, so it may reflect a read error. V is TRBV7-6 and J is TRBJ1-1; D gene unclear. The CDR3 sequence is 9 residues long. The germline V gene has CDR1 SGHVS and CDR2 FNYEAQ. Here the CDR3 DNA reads TGTGCCAGCAGCTCCGACCTTCTCTTT. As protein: CASSSDLLF. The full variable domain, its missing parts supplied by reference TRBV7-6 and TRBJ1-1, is GAGVSQSPRYKVTKRGQDVALRCDPISGHVSLYWYRQALGQGPEFLTYFNYEAQQDKSGLPNDRFSAERPEGSISTLTIQRTEQRDSAMYRCASSSDLLFGQGTRLTVV.

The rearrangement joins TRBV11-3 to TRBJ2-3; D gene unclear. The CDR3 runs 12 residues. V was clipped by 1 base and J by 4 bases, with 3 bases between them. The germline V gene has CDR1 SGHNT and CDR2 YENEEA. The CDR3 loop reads CASSLVPDTQYF. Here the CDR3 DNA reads TGTGCCAGCAGCTTAGTGCCAGATACGCAGTATTTT.

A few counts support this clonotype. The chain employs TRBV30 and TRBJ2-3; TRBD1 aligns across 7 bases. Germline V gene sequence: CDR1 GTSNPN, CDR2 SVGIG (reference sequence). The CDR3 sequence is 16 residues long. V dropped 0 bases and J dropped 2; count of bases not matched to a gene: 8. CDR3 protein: CAWSVLTGLDTDTQYF. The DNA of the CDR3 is TGTGCCTGGAGTGTACTGACAGGGCTTGACACAGATACGCAGTATTTT.

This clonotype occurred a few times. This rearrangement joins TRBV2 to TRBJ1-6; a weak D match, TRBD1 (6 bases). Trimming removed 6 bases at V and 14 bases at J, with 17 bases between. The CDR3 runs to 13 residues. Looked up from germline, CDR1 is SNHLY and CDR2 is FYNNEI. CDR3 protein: CASRDSRTGTLHF. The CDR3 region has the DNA TGTGCCAGCAGGGACAGCCGCACTGGGACCCTCCACTTT.

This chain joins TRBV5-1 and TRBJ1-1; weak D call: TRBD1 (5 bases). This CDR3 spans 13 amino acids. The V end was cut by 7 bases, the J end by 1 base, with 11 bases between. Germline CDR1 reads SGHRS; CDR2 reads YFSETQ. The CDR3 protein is CASGARGNTEAFF. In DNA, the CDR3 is TGCGCCAGCGGAGCTAGGGGGAACACTGAAGCTTTCTTT. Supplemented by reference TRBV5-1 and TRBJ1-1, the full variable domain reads KAGVTQTPRYLIKTRGQQVTLSCSPISGHRSVSWYQQTPGQGLQFLFEYFSETQRNKGNFPGRFSGRQFSNSRSEMNVSTLELGDSALYLCASGARGNTEAFFGQGTRLTVV.

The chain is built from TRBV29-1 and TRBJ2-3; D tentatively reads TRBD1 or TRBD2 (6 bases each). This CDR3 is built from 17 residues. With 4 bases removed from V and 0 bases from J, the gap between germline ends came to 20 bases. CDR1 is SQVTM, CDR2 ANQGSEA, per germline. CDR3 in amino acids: CSVAPLAGHASTDTQYF. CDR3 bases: TGCAGCGTTGCCCCTCTGGCGGGACACGCGAGCACAGATACGCAGTATTTT.

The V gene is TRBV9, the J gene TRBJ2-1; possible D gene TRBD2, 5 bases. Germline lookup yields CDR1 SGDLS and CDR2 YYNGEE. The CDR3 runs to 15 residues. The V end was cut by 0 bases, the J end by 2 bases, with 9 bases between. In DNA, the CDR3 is TGTGCCAGCAGCGTAGAGGACTCCGCCTACAATGAGCAGTTCTTC. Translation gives CASSVEDSAYNEQFF.

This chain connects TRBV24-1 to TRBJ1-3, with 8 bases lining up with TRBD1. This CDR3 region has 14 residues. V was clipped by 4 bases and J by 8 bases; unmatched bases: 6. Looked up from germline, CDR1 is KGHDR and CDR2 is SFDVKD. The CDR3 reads CATSEPQGEDTIYF. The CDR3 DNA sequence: TGTGCCACCAGTGAACCACAGGGGGAAGACACCATATATTTT.

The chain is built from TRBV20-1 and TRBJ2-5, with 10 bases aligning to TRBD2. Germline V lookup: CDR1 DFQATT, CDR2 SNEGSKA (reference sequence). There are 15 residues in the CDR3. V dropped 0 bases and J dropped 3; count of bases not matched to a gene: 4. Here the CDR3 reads CSARELLAGEETQYF. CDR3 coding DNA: TGCAGTGCTAGAGAACTGCTAGCGGGGGAAGAGACCCAGTACTTC.